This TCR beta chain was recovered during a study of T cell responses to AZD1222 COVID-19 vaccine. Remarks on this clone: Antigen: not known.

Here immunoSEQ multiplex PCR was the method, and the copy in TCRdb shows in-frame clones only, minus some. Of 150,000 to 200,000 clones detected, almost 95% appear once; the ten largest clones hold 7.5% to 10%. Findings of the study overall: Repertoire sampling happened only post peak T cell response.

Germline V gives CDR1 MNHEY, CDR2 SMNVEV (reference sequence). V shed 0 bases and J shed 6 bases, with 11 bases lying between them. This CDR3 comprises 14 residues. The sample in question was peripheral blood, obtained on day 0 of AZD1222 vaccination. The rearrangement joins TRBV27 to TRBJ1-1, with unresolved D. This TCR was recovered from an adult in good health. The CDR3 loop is CASSLSAILAEAFF. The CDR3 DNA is TGTGCCAGCAGTTTATCGGCGATTCTGGCTGAAGCTTTCTTT.